What follows is one T cell receptor (beta chain) and its context. The data derive from a study of blood T cell repertoires in COVID-19. The CDR3 contains 12 residues. CDR1 and CDR2 (germline): LNHNV, YYDKDF (reference sequence). V shed 0 bases and J shed 6 bases, with 4 bases lying between them. Libraries were prepared by immunoSEQ multiplex PCR; TCRdb keeps only in-frame clonotypes and omits some of them. The repertoire holds hundreds of thousands of clones, about 86% seen once, with around 15% in the top ten. V and J are TRBV15 and TRBJ2-3; D unresolved. The sequenced sample consisted of PBMCs or T cells enriched from blood (not recorded which). This receptor was taken from a woman in her forties or fifties with acute COVID-19. Here the CDR3 reads CATSRDLDTQYF. CDR3 in DNA: TGTGCCACCAGCAGAGATCTCGATACGCAGTATTTT.